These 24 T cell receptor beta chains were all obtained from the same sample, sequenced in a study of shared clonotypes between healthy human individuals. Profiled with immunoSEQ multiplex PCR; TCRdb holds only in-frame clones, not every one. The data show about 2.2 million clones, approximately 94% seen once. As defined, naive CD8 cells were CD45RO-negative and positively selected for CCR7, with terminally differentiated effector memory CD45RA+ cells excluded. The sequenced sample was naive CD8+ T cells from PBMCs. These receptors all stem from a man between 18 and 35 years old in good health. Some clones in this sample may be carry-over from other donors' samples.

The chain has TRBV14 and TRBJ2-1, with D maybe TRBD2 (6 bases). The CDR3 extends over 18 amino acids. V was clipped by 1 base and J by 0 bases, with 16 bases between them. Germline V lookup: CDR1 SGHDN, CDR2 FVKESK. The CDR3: CASSQVRGGPSSYNEQFF. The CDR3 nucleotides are TGTGCCAGCAGCCAAGTGAGAGGAGGGCCAAGCTCCTACAATGAGCAGTTCTTC.

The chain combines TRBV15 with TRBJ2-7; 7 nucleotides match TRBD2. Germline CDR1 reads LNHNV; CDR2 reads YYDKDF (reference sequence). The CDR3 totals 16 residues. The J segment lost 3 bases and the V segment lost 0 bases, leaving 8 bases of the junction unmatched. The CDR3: CATSRDLAGVHYEQYF. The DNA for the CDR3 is TGTGCCACCAGCAGAGATCTGGCGGGAGTACACTACGAGCAGTACTTC.

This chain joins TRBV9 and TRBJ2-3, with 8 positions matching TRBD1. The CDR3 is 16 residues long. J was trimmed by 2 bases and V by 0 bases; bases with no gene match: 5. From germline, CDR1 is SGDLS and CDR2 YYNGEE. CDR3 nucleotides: TGTGCCAGCAGCGTAGCCCAGGGGGCTTTCACAGATACGCAGTATTTT. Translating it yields CASSVAQGAFTDTQYF.

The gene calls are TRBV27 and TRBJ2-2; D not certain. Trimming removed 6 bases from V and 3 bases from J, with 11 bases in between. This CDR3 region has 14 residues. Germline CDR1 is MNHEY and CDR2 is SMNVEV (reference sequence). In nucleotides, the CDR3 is TGTGCCAGCAGCACTGGGCCATACACCGGGGAGCTGTTTTTT. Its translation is CASSTGPYTGELFF.

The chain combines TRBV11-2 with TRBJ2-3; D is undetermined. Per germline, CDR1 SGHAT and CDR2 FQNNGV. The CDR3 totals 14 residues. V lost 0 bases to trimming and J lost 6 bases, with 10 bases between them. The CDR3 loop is CASSLDLRMDTQYF. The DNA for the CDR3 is TGTGCCAGCAGCTTAGATTTACGGATGGATACGCAGTATTTT. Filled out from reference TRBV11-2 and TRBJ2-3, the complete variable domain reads EAGVAQSPRYKIIEKRQSVAFWCNPISGHATLYWYQQILGQGPKLLIQFQNNGVVDDSQLPKDRFSAERLKGVDSTLKIQPAKLEDSAVYLCASSLDLRMDTQYFGPGTRLTVL.

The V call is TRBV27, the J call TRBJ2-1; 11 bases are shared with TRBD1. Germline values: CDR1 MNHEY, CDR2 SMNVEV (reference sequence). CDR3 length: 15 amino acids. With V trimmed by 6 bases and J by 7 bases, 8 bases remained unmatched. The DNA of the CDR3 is TGTGCCAGCAGGCCTATCGGACAGGGGGCGAATGAGCAGTTCTTC. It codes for CASRPIGQGANEQFF.

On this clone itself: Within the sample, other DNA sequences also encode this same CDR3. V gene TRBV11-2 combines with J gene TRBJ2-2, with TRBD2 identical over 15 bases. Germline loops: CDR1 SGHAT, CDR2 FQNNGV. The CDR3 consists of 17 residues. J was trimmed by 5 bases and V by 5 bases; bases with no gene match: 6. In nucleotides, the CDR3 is TGTGCCAGCAGCCCGGGACTAGCGGGAGGTTTGACCGGGGAGCTGTTTTTT. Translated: CASSPGLAGGLTGELFF.

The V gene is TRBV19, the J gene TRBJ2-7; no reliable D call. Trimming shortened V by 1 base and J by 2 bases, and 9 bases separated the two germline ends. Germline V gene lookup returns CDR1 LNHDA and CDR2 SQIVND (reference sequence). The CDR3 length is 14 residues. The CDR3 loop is CASSIGGPAYEQYF. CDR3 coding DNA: TGTGCCAGTAGTATAGGTGGCCCCGCCTACGAGCAGTACTTC.

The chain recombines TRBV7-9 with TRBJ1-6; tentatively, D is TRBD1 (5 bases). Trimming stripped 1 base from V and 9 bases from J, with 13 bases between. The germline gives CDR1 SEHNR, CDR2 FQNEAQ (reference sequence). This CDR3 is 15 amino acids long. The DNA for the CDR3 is TGTGCCAGCAGCTTAGGTTCAGGGAGAACTTCACCCCTCCACTTT. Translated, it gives CASSLGSGRTSPLHF. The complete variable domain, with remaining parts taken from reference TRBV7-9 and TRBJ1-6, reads DTGVSQNPRHKITKRGQNVTFRCDPISEHNRLYWYRQTLGQGPEFLTYFQNEAQLEKSRLLSDRFSAERPKGSFSTLEIQRTEQGDSAMYLCASSLGSGRTSPLHFGNGTRLTVT.

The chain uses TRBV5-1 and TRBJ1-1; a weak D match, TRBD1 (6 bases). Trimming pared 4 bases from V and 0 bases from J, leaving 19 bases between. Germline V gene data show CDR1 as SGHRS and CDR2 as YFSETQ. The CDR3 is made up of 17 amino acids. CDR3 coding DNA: TGCGCCAGCAGCGTCCTCCCACGGACAGCCTTGAACACTGAAGCTTTCTTT. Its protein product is CASSVLPRTALNTEAFF.

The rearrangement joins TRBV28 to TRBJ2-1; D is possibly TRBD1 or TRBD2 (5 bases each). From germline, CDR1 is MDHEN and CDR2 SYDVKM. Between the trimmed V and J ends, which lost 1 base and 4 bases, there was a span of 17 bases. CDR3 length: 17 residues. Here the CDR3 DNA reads TGTGCCAGCAGTTTATTCGGTCGGGAAGGGGCTTACAATGAGCAGTTCTTC. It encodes CASSLFGREGAYNEQFF.

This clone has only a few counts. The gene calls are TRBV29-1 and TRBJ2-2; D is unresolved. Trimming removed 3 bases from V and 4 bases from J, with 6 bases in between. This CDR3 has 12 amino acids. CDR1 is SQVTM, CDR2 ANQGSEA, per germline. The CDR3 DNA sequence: TGCAGCGTTGAGGCCCCCACCGGGGAGCTGTTTTTT. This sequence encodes CSVEAPTGELFF.

The CDR3, as DNA: TGTGCCAGCAGTTCGACTCGGGACAGGGGGCCAGGGGCAGATACGCAGTATTTT. Translating gives CASSSTRDRGPGADTQYF. V and J are TRBV7-9 and TRBJ2-3, with 12 nucleotides matching TRBD1. Germline V lookup: CDR1 SEHNR, CDR2 FQNEAQ (reference sequence). The CDR3 is made up of 18 amino acids. J gave up 4 bases and V 6 bases, and 14 bases lay outside the gene matches.

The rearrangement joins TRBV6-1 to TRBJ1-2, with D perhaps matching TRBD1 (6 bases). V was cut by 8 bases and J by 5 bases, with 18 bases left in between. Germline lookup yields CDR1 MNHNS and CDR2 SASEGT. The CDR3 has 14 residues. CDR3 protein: CASSNRVWKYGYTF. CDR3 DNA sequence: TGTGCCAGCTCAAACAGGGTTTGGAAGTATGGCTACACCTTC.

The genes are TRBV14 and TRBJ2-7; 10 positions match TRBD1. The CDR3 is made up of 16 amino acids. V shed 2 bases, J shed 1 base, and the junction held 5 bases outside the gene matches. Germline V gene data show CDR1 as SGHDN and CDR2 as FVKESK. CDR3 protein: CASSQNRDRGSYEQYF. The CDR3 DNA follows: TGTGCCAGCAGCCAAAACCGGGACAGGGGTTCCTACGAGCAGTACTTC.

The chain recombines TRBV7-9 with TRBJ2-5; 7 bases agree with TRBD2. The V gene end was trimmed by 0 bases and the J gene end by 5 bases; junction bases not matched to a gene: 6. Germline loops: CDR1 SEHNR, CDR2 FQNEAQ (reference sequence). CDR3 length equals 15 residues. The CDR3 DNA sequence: TGTGCCAGCAGCTTAGCCGCGACTAGCTGGGAGACCCAGTACTTC. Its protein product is CASSLAATSWETQYF.

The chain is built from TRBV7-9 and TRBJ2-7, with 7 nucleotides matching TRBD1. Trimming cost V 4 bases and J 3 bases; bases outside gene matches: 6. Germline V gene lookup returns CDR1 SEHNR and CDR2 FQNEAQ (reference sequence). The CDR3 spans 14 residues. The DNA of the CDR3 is TGTGCCAGCAGCTCCATCGACAGGGACTACGAGCAGTACTTC. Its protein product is CASSSIDRDYEQYF.

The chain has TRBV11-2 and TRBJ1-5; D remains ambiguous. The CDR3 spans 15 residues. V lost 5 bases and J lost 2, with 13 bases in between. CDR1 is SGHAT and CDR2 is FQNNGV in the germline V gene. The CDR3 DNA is TGTGCCAGCAGCCGTCAGACTTGGGGCAATCAGCCCCAGCATTTT. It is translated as CASSRQTWGNQPQHF.

The CDR3 DNA reads as TGTGCCAGCAGTTTGAGGCAGGGGGCCAAAAACATTCAGTACTTC. Its protein is CASSLRQGAKNIQYF. The V and J genes are TRBV27 and TRBJ2-4, with D tentatively TRBD1 (6 bases). Trimming took off 3 bases at V and 1 base at J, with 10 bases between the two ends. Germline values: CDR1 MNHEY, CDR2 SMNVEV (reference sequence). The CDR3 runs to 15 residues.

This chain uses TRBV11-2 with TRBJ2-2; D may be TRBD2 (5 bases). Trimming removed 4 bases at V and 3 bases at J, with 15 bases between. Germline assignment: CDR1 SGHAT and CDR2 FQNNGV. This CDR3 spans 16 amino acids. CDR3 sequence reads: CASSSPRELDTGELFF. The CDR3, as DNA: TGTGCCAGCAGCTCCCCTAGGGAGCTGGACACCGGGGAGCTGTTTTTT.

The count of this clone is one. Here the CDR3 DNA reads TGTGCCAGCAGGTTTCAGGGAGGCTCCTACAATGAGCAGTTCTTC. Its translation is CASRFQGGSYNEQFF. The chain joins TRBV28 to TRBJ2-1; D may be TRBD2 (6 bases). Trimming shortened V by 6 bases and J by 0 bases, and 12 bases separated the two germline ends. Germline V CDR1 and CDR2: MDHEN, SYDVKM. This CDR3 comprises 15 residues.

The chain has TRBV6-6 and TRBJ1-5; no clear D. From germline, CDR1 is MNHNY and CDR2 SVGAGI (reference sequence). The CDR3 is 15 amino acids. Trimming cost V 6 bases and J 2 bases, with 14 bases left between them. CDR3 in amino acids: CASSPMVKGNQPQHF. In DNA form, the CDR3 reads TGTGCCAGCAGCCCCATGGTAAAGGGCAATCAGCCCCAGCATTTT.

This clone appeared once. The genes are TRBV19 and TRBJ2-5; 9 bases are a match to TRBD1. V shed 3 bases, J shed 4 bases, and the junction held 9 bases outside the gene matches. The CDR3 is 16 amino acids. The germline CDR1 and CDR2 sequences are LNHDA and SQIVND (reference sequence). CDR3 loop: CASSMEQGAGAETQYF. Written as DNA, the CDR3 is TGTGCCAGTAGTATGGAACAGGGGGCCGGTGCAGAGACCCAGTACTTC.

The CDR3 DNA sequence: TGTGCCAGCAGCTTGGAGAACAATGAGCAGTTCTTC. Its protein product is CASSLENNEQFF. V is TRBV7-9 and J is TRBJ2-1; no clear D gene. The germline CDR1 and CDR2 sequences are SEHNR and FQNEAQ (reference sequence). V was shortened by 3 bases and J by 5 bases, with 5 bases between the two germline ends. CDR3 length: 12 residues.